This T cell receptor beta chain was captured by sequencing in a study of blood T cell repertoires in COVID-19. Per germline, CDR1 SEHNR and CDR2 FQNEAQ (reference sequence). The ends were cut back, 6 bases at V and 2 bases at J, with 20 bases in the middle. The CDR3 sequence is 17 residues long. In the original workflow: Amplification from reference gene primers served as the basis for estimated nucleated cell counts. Using immunoSEQ multiplex PCR, the repertoire was profiled, and TCRdb retains in-frame clones only, with some absent. Clonal size and the V and J genes are those of that table, whereas D and trimming came from the DNA. There are fewer than 200,000 clones in the sample; 84% occur only once, and less than 3% lies in the top ten.

The TCR originated in a woman older than 75 with COVID-19, enrolled during active disease. Sequencing was performed on peripheral blood. The chain employs TRBV7-9 and TRBJ2-1; TRBD2 might be the D (5 bases). The CDR3 region is CASSRALGVVAYNEQFF. In DNA, the CDR3 is TGTGCCAGCAGTAGGGCCCTCGGGGTTGTTGCCTACAATGAGCAGTTCTTC. Using reference TRBV7-9 and TRBJ2-1 for the parts outside the CDR3, the full variable domain is DTGVSQNPRHKITKRGQNVTFRCDPISEHNRLYWYRQTLGQGPEFLTYFQNEAQLEKSRLLSDRFSAERPKGSFSTLEIQRTEQGDSAMYLCASSRALGVVAYNEQFFGPGTRLTVL.